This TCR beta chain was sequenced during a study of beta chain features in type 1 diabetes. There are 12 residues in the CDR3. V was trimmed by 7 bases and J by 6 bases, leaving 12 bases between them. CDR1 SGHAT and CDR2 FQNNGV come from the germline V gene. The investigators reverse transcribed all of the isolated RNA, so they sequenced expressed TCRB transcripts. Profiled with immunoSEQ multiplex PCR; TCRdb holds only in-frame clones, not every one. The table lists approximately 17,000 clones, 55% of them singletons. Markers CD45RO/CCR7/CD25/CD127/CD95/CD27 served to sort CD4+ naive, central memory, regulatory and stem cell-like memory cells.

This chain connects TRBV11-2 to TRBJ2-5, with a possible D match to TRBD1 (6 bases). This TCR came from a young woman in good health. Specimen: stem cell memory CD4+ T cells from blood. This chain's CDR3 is CASNNRAQTQYF. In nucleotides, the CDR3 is TGTGCCAGCAACAACAGGGCCCAGACCCAGTACTTC.